The entry that follows covers one T cell receptor beta chain sequence. This clone was found a few times. Its antigen is not yet known. At one end the junction does not follow the germline gene, possibly because of a read error. The sample belongs to a study of OX40 agonist ivuxolimab in advanced cancers. About the full investigation: Ivuxolimab was an agonistic, fully human IgG2 monoclonal antibody directed against OX40 (CD134), a costimulatory receptor. A male proportion of roughly 80% and a mean age of approximately 62 years, ranging from about 20 to 79, were recorded for the dose-escalation cohort. Among the approximately 50 dose-escalation patients, 19 had hepatocellular carcinoma, around 15 melanoma, 9 renal cell carcinoma and 9 head and neck cancer. The point of sequencing TCRbeta in the periphery was to test whether ivuxolimab changed TCR sequence diversity and drove clonal T-cell expansion. Patients were allowed to have had prior anti-PD-1, anti-PD-L1 or anti-CTLA-4 therapy, and approximately 41% of the dose-escalation patients had previously received checkpoint inhibitors. Partial responses occurred in three dose-escalation patients, of whom one had hepatocellular carcinoma and two had cutaneous melanoma. Intravenous ivuxolimab was administered to patients every 2 weeks at six dose levels: 0.01, 0.1, 0.3, 1.5, 3 and 10 mg/kg. The paper covers the monotherapy dose-escalation part of the phase I ivuxolimab trial, which included N = 52 patients. Broader findings and caveats from the paper: Low levels of normalized T-cell clonal expansion were also shown by some nonresponding patients. After ivuxolimab, CD8+ T cells had more expanded clones than CD4+ T cells on average. In partial responders in the 0.1-3.0 mg/kg groups, normalized peripheral clonal expansion was found to be among the lowest, especially among CD8+ T cells. At doses of 0.1 to 3.0 mg/kg, clonal expansion of both CD4+ and CD8+ blood T cells was observed from baseline to week 6. The antigen specificity of the clonally expanded peripheral T cells was not determined.

Patients with autoimmune disease history or receiving systemic immunosuppression were excluded from the trial. Peripheral blood for TCR sequencing was collected from all dose cohorts at baseline, on cycle 4 day 1, and on cycle 7 day 1. The samples were taken from a phase I, first-in-human, multicenter, open-label dose-escalation trial of ivuxolimab. Adults with locally advanced or metastatic melanoma, renal cell, hepatocellular, or head and neck squamous cell carcinoma were enrolled in the trial. Before TCR sequencing, CD4+ T cells and CD8+ T cells from peripheral blood were sorted into separate populations. Genomic DNA was extracted from sorted cells for sequencing of the TCRbeta CDR3 region. The immunoSEQ Assay was used for sequencing of TCRbeta CDR3 regions. The table comes from immuneACCESS by way of TCRdb, which keeps in-frame sequences with V and J called. Part of the clones is missing from these tables; in studies checked, under half for an unresolved V gene and the rest for unknown reasons. For this sample there are tens of thousands of clones; around 90% appear just once. Of the sample, under 30% falls within the top ten clones.

Taken from the germline V gene, the CDR1 and CDR2 loops are SGHTA and FQGTGA. From its cysteine to its phenylalanine, the CDR3 spans 23 amino acids. Only CDR3 DNA is held: 69 bases, read in frame from base 1. Recombination joined TRBV7-3 with TRBJ2-3; 10 junctional bases match TRBD2. The clonotype originates from an adult with an advanced solid tumor such as melanoma, head and neck, liver or kidney cancer. The source was CD4+ or CD8+ T cells sorted from blood, collected in a trial of the OX40 agonist ivuxolimab. This receptor has the CDR3 CASSVTSGVTPRPTRGSTDTQYF. The nucleotides read TGTGCCAGCAGCGTAACTAGCGGGGTAACCCCAAGACCAACCAGGGGCAGCACAGATACGCAGTATTTT.